These 16 T cell receptor beta chains came from one sample sequenced in a study of blood T cells in healthy people across ages. Primed by a sample-barcoded 5' primer and a J-beta primer mix, a second PCR proceeded for roughly 7 to 12 cycles. In TCRdb, the 5' RACE reads were re-called with MiXCR into one record per CDR3 protein. Found here are hundreds of thousands of distinct CDR3 sequences, under 30% of them singletons; the top ten hold approximately 10%. Separately, the same data were catalogued under a study of T cells of mothers and their children.

Sequenced: blood. The receptor source for this set is a boy aged 5-17 years in good health.

This rearrangement joins TRBV6-5 to TRBJ2-5; 8 nucleotides line up with TRBD1. The J call may be wrong; the DNA end is better matched by TRBJ2-7. This CDR3 is built from 15 residues. Looked up from germline, CDR1 is MNHEY and CDR2 is SVGAGI. The CDR3 region is CASSYSDRDFFEQYF. The CDR3, as DNA: TGTGCCAGCAGTTACTCGGACAGGGACTTTTTCGAGCAGTACTTC.

Worth noting for this clonotype: The DNA is omitted, as the CDR3 cannot be located on it reliably, and the CDR3 follows TCRdb's listing. The V call is TRBV6-5, the J call TRBJ1-5; the table's D gene call, TRBD1, was not cross checked with the DNA. Per germline, CDR1 MNHEY and CDR2 SVGAGI. Including both end residues, the CDR3 is 15 amino acids long. This chain's CDR3 is CASSTSRQGGQPQHF.

This clonotype has only a few counts. The rearrangement joins TRBV12-3 or TRBV12-4 to TRBJ2-1, with 10 nucleotides matching TRBD1. The CDR3 covers 16 residues. V lost 1 base, J lost 3 bases, and 3 bases stayed unmatched. The chain's CDR3 is CASSLEGTGVYNEQFF. CDR3 coding DNA: TGTGCCAGCAGTTTAGAGGGGACAGGGGTCTACAATGAGCAGTTCTTC.

The chain joins TRBV5-1 to TRBJ2-3; 7 bases are a match to TRBD2. V lost 5 bases to trimming and J lost 3 bases; unmatched junction nucleotides: 3. Germline-derived CDR1 and CDR2 are SGHRS and YFSETQ. This CDR3 is 13 amino acids long. For the CDR3, the DNA is TGCGCCAGCAGGCGGGAGCGGACAGATACGCAGTATTTT. This gives the protein CASRRERTDTQYF.

The chain is built from TRBV5-5 and TRBJ2-1; 11 nucleotides align to TRBD1. The J call is uncertain, as TRBJ2-7 better fits the DNA end. The CDR3 is 15 amino acids. CDR1 is SGHKS, CDR2 YYEKEE, per germline (reference sequence). The CDR3 here is CASSLGDRGTYEQYF. In DNA, the CDR3 is TGTGCCAGCAGCTTAGGGGACAGGGGGACCTACGAGCAGTACTTC.

On this clonotype: The junction and the germline gene differ at one end; a read error may be behind it. The chain carries TRBV7-2 and TRBJ2-5; D might be TRBD1 (6 bases). The CDR3 contains 13 residues. Germline-derived CDR1 and CDR2 are SGHTA and FQGNSA. In DNA, the CDR3 is TGTGCCAACAGCTTAAACAGGGTAGAGACCCAGTACTTC. It translates to CANSLNRVETQYF.

The sample holds a few counts of this clonotype. V usage is TRBV5-1 and J usage is TRBJ2-5; TRBD2 agrees at 9 bases. The assigned J gene may be wrong: the sequence end matches TRBJ2-1 better. The germline V gene has CDR1 SGHRS and CDR2 YFSETQ. The CDR3 length is 16 residues. Here the CDR3 reads CASSLAGTSSRNEQFF. The CDR3 DNA reads as TGCGCCAGCAGCTTGGCCGGGACTAGCTCCAGGAATGAGCAGTTCTTC.

This clonotype was counted ten times or more. V is TRBV5-1 and J is TRBJ2-6; D remains ambiguous. CDR1 is SGHRS and CDR2 is YFSETQ in the germline V gene. Trimming stripped 4 bases from V and 0 bases from J, with 5 bases between. This CDR3 is built from 14 residues. CDR3 in DNA: TGCGCCAGCAGCGCAAGCTCTGGGGCCAACGTCCTGACTTTC. Its protein product is CASSASSGANVLTF.

There are a few counts of this clonotype. The J gene is TRBJ1-4, the V gene TRBV7-2; D perhaps matches TRBD1 (5 bases). CDR1 is SGHTA, CDR2 FQGNSA, per germline. Between the trimmed V and J ends, which lost 5 bases and 0 bases, there was a span of 16 bases. CDR3 length: 17 amino acids. The CDR3: CASSPRGGTATNEKLFF. Here the CDR3 DNA reads TGTGCCAGCAGCCCAAGGGGCGGAACTGCAACTAATGAAAAACTGTTTTTT.

This clonotype was observed a few times. V is TRBV28 and J is TRBJ2-5, with TRBD1 identical over 8 bases. With the DNA end fitting TRBJ2-7 better, the J assignment may be wrong. Per germline, CDR1 MDHEN and CDR2 SYDVKM. The CDR3 sequence is 13 residues long. The CDR3 reads CASSYRTGYEQYF. CDR3 bases: TGTGCCAGCAGTTATCGGACAGGGTACGAGCAGTACTTC.

This chain connects TRBV27 to TRBJ2-1; TRBD2 is a possible D gene (5 bases). Deletions cut 6 bases from V and 8 bases from J, with 14 bases between. This CDR3 is 13 amino acids long. Per the germline V gene, CDR1 is MNHEY and CDR2 is SMNVEV (reference sequence). The DNA for the CDR3 is TGTGCCAGCAGCCCTGGCGGGCCCGATGAGCAGTTCTTC. Translating it yields CASSPGGPDEQFF.

At least ten counts were recorded for this clonotype. The chain links TRBV3-1 to TRBJ2-7, with TRBD1 identical over 7 bases. Germline V CDR1 and CDR2: LGHDT, YNNKEL (reference sequence). The CDR3 spans 15 residues. J was trimmed by 2 bases and V by 4 bases; bases with no gene match: 8. CDR3 nucleotide sequence: TGTGCCAGCAGCCTCCTACAGGGGTTCACCTACGAGCAGTACTTC. Translating it yields CASSLLQGFTYEQYF.

This chain connects TRBV5-1 to TRBJ1-6; D gene uncertain. This CDR3 is built from 15 residues. Trimming removed 4 bases at V and 5 bases at J, with 13 bases between. Germline V gene data show CDR1 as SGHRS and CDR2 as YFSETQ. Written as DNA, the CDR3 is TGCGCCAGCAGCCCGACCTCAGGTGATAATTCACCCCTCCACTTT. Amino acids: CASSPTSGDNSPLHF.

The gene calls are TRBV11-2 and TRBJ2-6, with D perhaps matching TRBD1 (6 bases). Germline V CDR1 and CDR2: SGHAT, FQNNGV. This CDR3 region has 17 residues. V was pared by 5 bases and J by 2 bases, with 16 bases between. The CDR3 here is CASSADRIDTGANVLTF. DNA of the CDR3: TGTGCCAGCAGCGCCGACAGGATAGACACTGGGGCCAACGTCCTGACTTTC.

The chain has TRBV20-1 and TRBJ2-5; 7 bases agree with TRBD2. The J call may be incorrect, as the DNA end agrees better with TRBJ2-1. Germline-derived CDR1 and CDR2 are DFQATT and SNEGSKA (reference sequence). The CDR3 sequence is 13 residues long. The CDR3 region is CSARRGDYNEQFF. For the CDR3, the DNA is TGCAGTGCTAGACGGGGGGATTACAATGAGCAGTTCTTC.

This clonotype was detected only a few times. The chain joins TRBV18 to TRBJ2-5, with D possibly being TRBD1 (5 bases). The J call may be incorrect, as the DNA end agrees better with TRBJ2-7. The CDR3 sequence is 14 residues long. CDR1 is KGHSH and CDR2 is LQKENI in the germline V gene. CDR3 sequence reads: CASSDRQGAYEQYF. In DNA form, the CDR3 reads TGTGCCAGCTCCGACCGGCAGGGCGCCTACGAGCAGTACTTC.